These 9 T cell receptor beta chains share one sample of origin, sequenced in a study of breast tumors, draining lymph nodes, adjacent tissues. TCRdb re-called the multiplex PCR reads with MiXCR, one entry per CDR3 protein. The sample includes approximately 13,000 distinct CDR3 sequences, under 40% of them seen just once. The sequenced sample was breast tumor tissue. The source of these receptors is a female donor with breast cancer. Some clones in this sample may be carry-over from other donors' samples.

J is TRBJ2-1 and V is TRBV24-1, with 11 bases that match TRBD2. This CDR3 contains 16 residues. Germline CDR1 KGHDR, CDR2 SFDVKD. V trimming: 6 bases; J trimming: 6 bases; junction bases outside the gene matches: 9. CDR3 amino acids: CATSSLLAGVLNEQFF. CDR3 sequence (DNA): TGTGCCACCAGTTCCCTACTAGCGGGAGTCCTCAATGAGCAGTTCTTC.

The table lists this clonotype with many counts. The J gene is TRBJ1-2, the V gene TRBV3-1; TRBD1 is a possible D gene (6 bases). Germline V gives CDR1 LGHDT, CDR2 YNNKEL (reference sequence). This CDR3 comprises 15 residues. V lost 1 base, J lost 4 bases, and 13 bases lay in between. CDR3 residues: CASSQGGAGTYGYTF. The CDR3 DNA follows: TGTGCCAGCAGCCAAGGGGGGGCAGGGACCTATGGCTACACCTTC.

This clonotype is judged large. V is TRBV10-3 and J is TRBJ2-3; D is undetermined. The V end was cut by 3 bases, the J end by 6 bases, with 7 bases between. Germline-derived CDR1 and CDR2 are ENHRY and SYGVKD. CDR3 length equals 12 residues. CDR3 sequence (DNA): TGTGCCATCAGTGATCCCCGCGATACGCAGTATTTT. Translating gives CAISDPRDTQYF.

This clonotype was detected ten times or more. This sequence joins TRBV5-1 and TRBJ1-2; D unclear. V lost 6 bases and J lost 1, with 16 bases in between. The CDR3 loop spans 15 amino acids. The V gene's germline CDR1 is SGHRS and CDR2 YFSETQ. For the CDR3, the DNA is TGCGCCAGCACCCCCATGGCAGGCGATAACTATGGCTACACCTTC. Translating gives CASTPMAGDNYGYTF.

The V and J genes are TRBV10-1 and TRBJ2-1, with 9 nucleotides matching TRBD2. This CDR3 has 15 amino acids. CDR1 WNHNN and CDR2 SYGVQD come from the germline V gene (reference sequence). Trimming at V came to 3 bases and at J to 3 bases, leaving 3 bases not matched to a gene. CDR3 amino acids: CASSDTAGGYNEQFF. As DNA, the CDR3 is TGCGCCAGCAGTGATACAGCGGGGGGCTACAATGAGCAGTTCTTC.

By proportion, this clonotype is medium-sized. The chain employs TRBV7-9 and TRBJ2-5; the match to TRBD2 covers 7 bases. This CDR3 spans 15 amino acids. From germline, CDR1 is SEHNR and CDR2 FQNEAQ (reference sequence). With 8 bases clipped from V and 2 bases from J, the junction kept 11 bases outside the gene matches. The DNA of the CDR3 is TGTGCCAGCGCGGCCGGGGGACTACAACAAGAGACCCAGTACTTC. Its translation: CASAAGGLQQETQYF.

This clonotype came up a few times. The chain has TRBV20-1 and TRBJ1-1; maybe TRBD1 (5 bases). V was cut by 1 base and J by 11 bases, with 14 bases left in between. This CDR3 comprises 12 residues. The germline V gene encodes CDR1 DFQATT and CDR2 SNEGSKA (reference sequence). The CDR3 sequence: CSARAGGSAAFF. In DNA form, the CDR3 reads TGCAGTGCTAGAGCCGGGGGGTCAGCGGCTTTCTTT.

The table lists this clonotype with many counts. The rearrangement joins TRBV7-8 to TRBJ2-3, with TRBD1 identical over 7 bases. CDR3 length: 16 residues. Germline assignment: CDR1 SGHVS and CDR2 FQNEAQ. Trimming removed 0 bases from V and 2 bases from J; junction bases left unmatched: 5. The CDR3, as DNA: TGTGCCAGCAGCTTAGCGGGACAGCGGATCACAGATACGCAGTATTTT. It codes for CASSLAGQRITDTQYF.

The chain uses TRBV9 and TRBJ2-5, with TRBD2 as a possible D gene (5 bases). V gave up 4 bases and J gave up 2 bases, with 15 bases separating them. The CDR3 length is 15 residues. From germline, CDR1 is SGDLS and CDR2 YYNGEE. The CDR3 DNA follows: TGTGCCAGCAGCCGGGCGCCTAGCAGACAAGAGACCCAGTACTTC. It specifies CASSRAPSRQETQYF.